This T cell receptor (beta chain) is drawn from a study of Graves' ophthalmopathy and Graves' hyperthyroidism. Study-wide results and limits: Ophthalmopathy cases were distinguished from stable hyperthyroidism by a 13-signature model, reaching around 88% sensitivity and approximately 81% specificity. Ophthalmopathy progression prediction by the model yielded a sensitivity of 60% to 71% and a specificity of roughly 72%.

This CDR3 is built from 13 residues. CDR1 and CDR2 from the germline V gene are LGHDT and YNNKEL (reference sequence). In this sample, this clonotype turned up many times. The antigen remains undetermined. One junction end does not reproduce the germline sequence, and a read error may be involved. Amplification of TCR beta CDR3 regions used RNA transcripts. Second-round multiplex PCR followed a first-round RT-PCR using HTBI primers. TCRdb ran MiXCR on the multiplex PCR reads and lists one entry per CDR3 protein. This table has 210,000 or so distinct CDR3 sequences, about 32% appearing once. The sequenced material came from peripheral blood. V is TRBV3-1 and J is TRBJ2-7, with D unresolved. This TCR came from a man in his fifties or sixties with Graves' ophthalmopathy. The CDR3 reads CAGSPLSTYEQYF. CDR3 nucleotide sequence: TGTGCCGGCAGCCCCTTATCAACCTACGAGCAGTACTTC.